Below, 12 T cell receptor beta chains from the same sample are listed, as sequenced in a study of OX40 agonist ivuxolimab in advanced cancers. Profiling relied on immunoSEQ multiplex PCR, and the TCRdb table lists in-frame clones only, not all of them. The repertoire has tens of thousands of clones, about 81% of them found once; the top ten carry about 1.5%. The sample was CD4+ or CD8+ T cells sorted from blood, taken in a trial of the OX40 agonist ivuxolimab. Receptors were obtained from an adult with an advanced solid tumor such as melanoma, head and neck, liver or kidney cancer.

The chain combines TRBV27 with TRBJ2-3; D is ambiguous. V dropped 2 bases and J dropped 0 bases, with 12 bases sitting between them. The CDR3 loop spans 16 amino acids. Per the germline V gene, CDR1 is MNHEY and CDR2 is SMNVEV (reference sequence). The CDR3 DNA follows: TGTGCCAGCAGTTTAGGGTGGGCAGCTAGCACAGATACGCAGTATTTT. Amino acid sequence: CASSLGWAASTDTQYF.

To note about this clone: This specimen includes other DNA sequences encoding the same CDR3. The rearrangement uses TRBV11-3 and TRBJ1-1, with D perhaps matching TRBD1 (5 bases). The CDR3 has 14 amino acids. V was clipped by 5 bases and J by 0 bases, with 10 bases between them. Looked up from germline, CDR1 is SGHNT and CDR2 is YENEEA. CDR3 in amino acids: CASSADSMNTEAFF. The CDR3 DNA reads TGTGCCAGCAGCGCCGACAGTATGAACACTGAAGCTTTCTTT.

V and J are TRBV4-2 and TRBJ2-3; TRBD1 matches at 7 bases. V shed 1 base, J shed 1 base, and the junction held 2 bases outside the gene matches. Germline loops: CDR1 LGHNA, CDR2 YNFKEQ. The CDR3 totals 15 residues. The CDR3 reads CASSQGDRRTDTQYF. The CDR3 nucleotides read TGTGCCAGCAGCCAAGGGGACAGACGCACAGATACGCAGTATTTT.

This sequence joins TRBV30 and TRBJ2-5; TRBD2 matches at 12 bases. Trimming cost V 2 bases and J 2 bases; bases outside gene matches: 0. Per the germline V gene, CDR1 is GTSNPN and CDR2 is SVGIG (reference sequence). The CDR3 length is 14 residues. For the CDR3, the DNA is TGTGCCTGGAGTCTAGCGGGAGGGCAAGAGACCCAGTACTTC. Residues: CAWSLAGGQETQYF.

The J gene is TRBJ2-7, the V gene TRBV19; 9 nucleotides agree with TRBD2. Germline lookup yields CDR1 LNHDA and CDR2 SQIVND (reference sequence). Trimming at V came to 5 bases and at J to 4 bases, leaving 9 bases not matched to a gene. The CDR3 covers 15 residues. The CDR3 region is CASSPRLADFYEQYF. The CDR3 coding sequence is TGTGCCAGTAGTCCAAGACTAGCGGATTTTTACGAGCAGTACTTC.

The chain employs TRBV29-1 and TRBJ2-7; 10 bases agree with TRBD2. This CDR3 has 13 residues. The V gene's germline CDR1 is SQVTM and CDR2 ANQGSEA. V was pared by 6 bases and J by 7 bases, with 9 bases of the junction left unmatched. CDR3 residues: CSVRSSGSSEQYF. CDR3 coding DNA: TGCAGCGTGAGGTCTAGCGGGAGTTCTGAGCAGTACTTC.

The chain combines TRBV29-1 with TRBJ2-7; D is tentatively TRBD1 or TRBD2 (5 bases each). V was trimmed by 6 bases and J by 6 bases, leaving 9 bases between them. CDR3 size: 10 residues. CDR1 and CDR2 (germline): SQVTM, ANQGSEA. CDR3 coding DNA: TGCAGCGTAGGGACGTGCGAGCAGTACTTC. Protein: CSVGTCEQYF.

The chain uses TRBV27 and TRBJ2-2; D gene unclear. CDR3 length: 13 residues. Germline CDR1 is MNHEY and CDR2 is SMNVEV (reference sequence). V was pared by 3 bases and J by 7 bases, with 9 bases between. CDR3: CASSFGGGGELFF. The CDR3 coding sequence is TGTGCCAGCAGTTTCGGCGGTGGCGGGGAGCTGTTTTTT.

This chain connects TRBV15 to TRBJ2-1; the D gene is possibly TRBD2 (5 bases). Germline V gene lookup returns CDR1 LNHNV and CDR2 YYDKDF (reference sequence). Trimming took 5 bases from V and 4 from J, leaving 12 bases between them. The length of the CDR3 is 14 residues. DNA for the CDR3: TGTGCCACCAGCGTAGAGACTACTTACAATGAGCAGTTCTTC. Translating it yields CATSVETTYNEQFF.

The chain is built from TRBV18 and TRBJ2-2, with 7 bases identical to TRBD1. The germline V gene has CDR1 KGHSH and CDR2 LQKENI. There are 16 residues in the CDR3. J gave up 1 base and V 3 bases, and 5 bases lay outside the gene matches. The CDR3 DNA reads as TGTGCCAGCTCACCTCTGGGACAGCAGAACACCGGGGAGCTGTTTTTT. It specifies CASSPLGQQNTGELFF. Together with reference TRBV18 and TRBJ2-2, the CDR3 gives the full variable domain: NAGVMQNPRHLVRRRGQEARLRCSPMKGHSHVYWYRQLPEEGLKFMVYLQKENIIDESGMPKERFSAEFPKEGPSILRIQQVVRGDSAAYFCASSPLGQQNTGELFFGEGSRLTVL.

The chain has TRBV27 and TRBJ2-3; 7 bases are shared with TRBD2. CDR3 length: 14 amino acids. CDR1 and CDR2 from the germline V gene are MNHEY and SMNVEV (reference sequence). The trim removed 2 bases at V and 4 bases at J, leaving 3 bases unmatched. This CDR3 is CASSLGLGPDTQYF. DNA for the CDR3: TGTGCCAGCAGTTTAGGACTAGGGCCAGATACGCAGTATTTT.

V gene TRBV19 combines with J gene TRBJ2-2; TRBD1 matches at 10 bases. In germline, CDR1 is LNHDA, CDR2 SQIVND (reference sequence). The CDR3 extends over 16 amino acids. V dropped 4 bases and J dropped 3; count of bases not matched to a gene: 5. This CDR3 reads CASSNRGTGDTGELFF. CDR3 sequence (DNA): TGTGCCAGTAGTAACCGCGGGACAGGGGACACCGGGGAGCTGTTTTTT.